This T cell receptor (beta chain) was captured in a study of cytomegalovirus exposure and HLA in healthy donors. General study points: Specific recognition of CMV antigens was confirmed in vitro for a few chains (all CMV-associated). Later examination showed HLA-associated TCR beta chains had greater clonal expansion than equally common others. Immune exposure information comprised only CMV serostatus.

Germline lookup yields CDR1 ENHRY and CDR2 SYGVKD. V was pared by 7 bases and J by 0 bases, with 10 bases between. The CDR3 sequence is 13 residues long. It was with 60 Vbeta and 13 Jbeta primers that the PCR ran. The protocol was immunoSEQ multiplex PCR, while the TCRdb copy is restricted to in-frame clones and leaves out a portion. The sample shows around 33,000 clones, 35% to 55% of them seen only once. This clone was seen once. Its antigen remains unknown. The sequenced sample consisted of PBMCs. This clonotype was sampled from a woman between 50 and 59 years old in good health and CMV-seronegative. V and J are TRBV10-3 and TRBJ2-7, with D perhaps TRBD1 (6 bases). The CDR3: CAIKQGDSYEQYF. CDR3 DNA sequence: TGTGCCATCAAACAGGGCGACTCCTACGAGCAGTACTTC.